The rows below give T cell receptor beta chains drawn from one sample of a study of T cell responses to AZD1222 COVID-19 vaccine. Using immunoSEQ multiplex PCR, the repertoire was profiled, and TCRdb retains in-frame clones only, with some absent. Of some 130,000 clones listed, just under 95% are singletons. The sequencing used peripheral blood, collected 28 days after the second AZD1222 dose. All receptors derive from an adult who received the AZD1222 COVID-19 vaccine. CDR3s include the opening cysteine and the closing phenylalanine or tryptophan. Clone size is stated in some rows and not others, as once, few, many or a class when expanded.

CDR3 length | J gene | clone size | V gene | CDR3 protein
13 | TRBJ2-1 | - | TRBV7-2 | CASRAAAYNEQFF
15 | TRBJ2-7 | - | TRBV7-2 | CASSFSWYGAYEQYF
14 | TRBJ1-6 | - | TRBV5-8 | CASSSGTNNSPLHF
16 | TRBJ2-1 | - | TRBV11-2 | CASSFDRDWAWNEQFF
14 | TRBJ1-5 | - | TRBV19 | CASTRGQGDQPQHF
14 | TRBJ2-1 | - | TRBV19 | CASSIGLPPDEQFF
16 | TRBJ1-6 | once | TRBV18 | CASSPRQGSENSPLHF
14 | TRBJ1-5 | - | TRBV5-1 | CASSLAAGSQPQHF
15 | TRBJ2-7 | once | TRBV9 | CASSSGQGDLYEQYF
16 | TRBJ1-6 | - | TRBV30 | CAWRGDGFSYNSPLHF
16 | TRBJ1-1 | - | TRBV5-6 | CASSPLGEEMNTEAFF
15 | TRBJ2-7 | - | TRBV19 | CASSPGQGMVYEQYF
14 | TRBJ2-5 | - | TRBV7-8 | CASSLRGGKETQYF
18 | TRBJ2-6 | - | TRBV7-9 | CASSLGIIRGEGANVLTF
15 | TRBJ2-5 | - | TRBV4-1 | CASSQVPRGEETQYF
14 | TRBJ2-5 | few | TRBV20-1 | CSASRIGVQETQYF
18 | TRBJ1-4 | once | TRBV21-1 | CASSKAASGEATNEKLFF
16 | TRBJ1-4 | - | TRBV25-1 | CASSERPGQGFEKLFF
15 | TRBJ1-3 | - | TRBV9 | CASSAPGTGWNTIYF
16 | TRBJ1-5 | - | TRBV19 | CASGGQGLESNQPQHF